This T cell receptor (beta chain) appears in the sequencing data of a study of shared clonotypes between healthy human individuals. For the study at large: A couple of women and a few men aged 18 to 49 made up the donors.

Cells designated naive CD8 were CD45RO-negative and were positively selected for CCR7, with terminally differentiated effector memory CD45RA+ cells excluded. Germline CDR1 and CDR2: SEHNR and FQNEAQ (reference sequence). This CDR3 region has 13 residues. Trimming removed 5 bases at V and 2 bases at J, with 9 bases between. Evenly divided among several immunoSEQ plates was the genomic DNA of each subset. Measured with immunoSEQ multiplex PCR; TCRdb has only the in-frame clones, and not every one. The table has millions of clones, 85% to 95% seen once. Study outcomes and limitations: The study found lower generation probabilities in non-shared clonotypes than in those shared by all four donors. Naive subsets tended to show greater estimated richness than memory subsets.

Concerning this clone itself: Its cognate antigen is unknown.

This chain joins TRBV7-9 and TRBJ1-1; D is unclear. The material sequenced was naive CD8+ T cells sorted from blood. The clonotype was recovered from a man aged 18 to 29 in good health. CDR3 amino acids: CASSPEYNTEAFF. The DNA of the CDR3 is TGTGCCAGCAGCCCGGAATACAACACTGAAGCTTTCTTT.